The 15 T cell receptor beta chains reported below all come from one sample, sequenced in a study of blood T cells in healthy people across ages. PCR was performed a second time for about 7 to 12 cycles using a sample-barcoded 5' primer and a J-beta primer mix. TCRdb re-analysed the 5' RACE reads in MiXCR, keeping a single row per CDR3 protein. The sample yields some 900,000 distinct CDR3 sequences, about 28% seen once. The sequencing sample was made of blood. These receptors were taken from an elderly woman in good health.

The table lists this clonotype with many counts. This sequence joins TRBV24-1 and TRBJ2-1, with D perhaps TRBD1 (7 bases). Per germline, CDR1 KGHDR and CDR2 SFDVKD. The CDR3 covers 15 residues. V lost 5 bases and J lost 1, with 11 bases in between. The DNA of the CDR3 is TGTGCCACCAGTGCAGGGGGGACTTCCTACAATGAGCAGTTCTTC. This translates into CATSAGGTSYNEQFF.

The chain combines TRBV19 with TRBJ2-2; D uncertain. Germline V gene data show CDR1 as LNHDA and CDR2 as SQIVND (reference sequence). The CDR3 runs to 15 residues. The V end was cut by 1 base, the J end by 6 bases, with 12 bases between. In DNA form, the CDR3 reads TGTGCCAGTAGTATAGCGCTTCGGGCGGCCGGGGAGCTGTTTTTT. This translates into CASSIALRAAGELFF.

CDR3: CSAREGPYEQYF. The CDR3, as DNA: TGCAGTGCTAGAGAGGGCCCCTACGAGCAGTACTTC. The chain is built from TRBV20-1 and TRBJ2-7, with unresolved D. In germline, CDR1 is DFQATT, CDR2 SNEGSKA (reference sequence). The CDR3 has 12 amino acids. V lost 0 bases and J lost 2, with 5 bases in between.

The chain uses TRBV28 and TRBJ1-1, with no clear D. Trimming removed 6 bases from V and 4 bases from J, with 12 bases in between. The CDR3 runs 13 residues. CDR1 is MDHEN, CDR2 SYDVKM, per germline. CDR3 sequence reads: CASRVGVSTEAFF. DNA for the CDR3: TGTGCCAGCAGAGTGGGAGTCAGCACTGAAGCTTTCTTT.

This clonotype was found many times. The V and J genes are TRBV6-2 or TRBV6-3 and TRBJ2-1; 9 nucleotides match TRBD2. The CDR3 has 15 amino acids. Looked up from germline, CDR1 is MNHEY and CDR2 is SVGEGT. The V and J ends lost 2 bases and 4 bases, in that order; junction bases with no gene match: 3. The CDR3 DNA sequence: TGTGCCAGCAGTTACAAGCGGGGGGCGTACAATGAGCAGTTCTTC. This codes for CASSYKRGAYNEQFF.

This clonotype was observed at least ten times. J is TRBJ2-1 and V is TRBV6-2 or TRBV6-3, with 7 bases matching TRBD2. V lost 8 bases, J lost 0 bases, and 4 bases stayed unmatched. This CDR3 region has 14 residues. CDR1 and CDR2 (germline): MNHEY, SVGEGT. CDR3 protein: CASAGTISYNEQFF. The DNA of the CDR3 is TGTGCCAGCGCCGGGACTATCTCCTACAATGAGCAGTTCTTC.

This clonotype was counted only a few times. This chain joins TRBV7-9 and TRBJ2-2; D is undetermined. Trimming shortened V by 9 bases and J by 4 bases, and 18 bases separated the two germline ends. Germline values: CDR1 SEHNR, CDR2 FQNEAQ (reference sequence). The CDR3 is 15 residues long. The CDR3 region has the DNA TGTGCCAGTTCACTTCGTGGGGTCGGCACCGGGGAGCTGTTTTTT. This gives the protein CASSLRGVGTGELFF.

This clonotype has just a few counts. The CDR3 here is CSARDPTGPSTEAFF. In DNA, the CDR3 is TGCAGTGCTAGAGACCCGACAGGGCCCAGCACTGAAGCTTTCTTT. The gene calls are TRBV20-1 and TRBJ1-1; 7 nucleotides match TRBD1. Germline values: CDR1 DFQATT, CDR2 SNEGSKA (reference sequence). The CDR3 is made up of 15 amino acids. J gave up 4 bases and V 0 bases, and 8 bases lay outside the gene matches.

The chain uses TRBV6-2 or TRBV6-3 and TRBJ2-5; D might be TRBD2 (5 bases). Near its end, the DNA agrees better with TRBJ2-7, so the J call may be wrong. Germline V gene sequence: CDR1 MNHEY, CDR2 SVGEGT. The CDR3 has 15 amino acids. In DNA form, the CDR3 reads TGTGCCAGCAGCCCGGACTCATCGGCGCCCTACGAGCAGTACTTC. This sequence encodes CASSPDSSAPYEQYF.

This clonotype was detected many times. CDR3 protein: CASSRLEVQETQYF. In DNA form, the CDR3 reads TGCGCCAGCAGCCGCCTGGAGGTCCAAGAGACCCAGTACTTC. The J gene is TRBJ2-5, the V gene TRBV4-1, with a tentative D call TRBD2 (5 bases). CDR1 and CDR2 (germline): MGHRA, YSYEKL. The CDR3 sequence is 14 residues long. Between the trimmed V and J ends, which lost 4 bases and 1 base, there was a span of 10 bases.

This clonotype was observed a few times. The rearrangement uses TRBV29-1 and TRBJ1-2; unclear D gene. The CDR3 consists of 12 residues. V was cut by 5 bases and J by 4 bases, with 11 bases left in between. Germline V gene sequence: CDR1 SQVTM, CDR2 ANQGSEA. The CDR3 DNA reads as TGCAGCGTTTCAGAGGGTACCTATGGCTACACCTTC. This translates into CSVSEGTYGYTF.

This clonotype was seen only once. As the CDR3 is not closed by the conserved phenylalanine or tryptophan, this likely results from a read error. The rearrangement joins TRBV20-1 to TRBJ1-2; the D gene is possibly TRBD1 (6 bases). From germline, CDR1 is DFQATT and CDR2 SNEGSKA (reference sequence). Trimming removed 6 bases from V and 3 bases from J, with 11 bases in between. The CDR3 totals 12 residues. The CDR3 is CSANDRYYGYTV. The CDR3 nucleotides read TGCAGTGCAAACGACAGGTACTATGGCTACACCGTC.

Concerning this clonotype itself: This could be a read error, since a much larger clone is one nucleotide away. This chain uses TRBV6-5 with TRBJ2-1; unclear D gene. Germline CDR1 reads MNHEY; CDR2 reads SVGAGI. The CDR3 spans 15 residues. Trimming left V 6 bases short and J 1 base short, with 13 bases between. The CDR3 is CASRTRSLSYNEQFF. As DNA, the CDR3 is TGTGCCAGCAGAACCCGCTCCCTATCCTACAATGAGCAGTTCTTC.

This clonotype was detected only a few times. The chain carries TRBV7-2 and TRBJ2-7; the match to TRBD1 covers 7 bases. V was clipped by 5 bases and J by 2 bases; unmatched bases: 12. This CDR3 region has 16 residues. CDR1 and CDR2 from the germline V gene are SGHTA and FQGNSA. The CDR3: CASSILSGQSTYEQYF. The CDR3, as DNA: TGTGCCAGCAGCATTCTTTCGGGACAGTCAACCTACGAGCAGTACTTC.

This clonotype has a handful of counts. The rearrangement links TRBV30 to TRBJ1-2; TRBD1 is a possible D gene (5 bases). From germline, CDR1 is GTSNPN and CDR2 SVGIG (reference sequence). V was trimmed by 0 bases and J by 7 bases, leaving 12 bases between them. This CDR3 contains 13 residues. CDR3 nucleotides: TGTGCCTGGAGTGTAACGGGGGGATTTGGCTACACCTTC. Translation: CAWSVTGGFGYTF.